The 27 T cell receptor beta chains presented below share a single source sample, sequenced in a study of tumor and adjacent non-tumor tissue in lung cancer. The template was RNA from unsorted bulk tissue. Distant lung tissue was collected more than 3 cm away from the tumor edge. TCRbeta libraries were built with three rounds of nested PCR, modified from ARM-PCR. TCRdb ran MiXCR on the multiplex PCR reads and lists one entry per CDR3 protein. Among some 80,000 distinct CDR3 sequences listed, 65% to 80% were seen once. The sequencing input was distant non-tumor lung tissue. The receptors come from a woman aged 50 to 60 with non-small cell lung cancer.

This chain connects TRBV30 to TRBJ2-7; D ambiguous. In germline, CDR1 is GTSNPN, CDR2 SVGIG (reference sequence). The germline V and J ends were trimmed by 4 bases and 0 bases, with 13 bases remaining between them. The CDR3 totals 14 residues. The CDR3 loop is CAWKKASISYEQYF. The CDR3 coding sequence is TGTGCCTGGAAAAAGGCGAGCATCTCCTACGAGCAGTACTTC.

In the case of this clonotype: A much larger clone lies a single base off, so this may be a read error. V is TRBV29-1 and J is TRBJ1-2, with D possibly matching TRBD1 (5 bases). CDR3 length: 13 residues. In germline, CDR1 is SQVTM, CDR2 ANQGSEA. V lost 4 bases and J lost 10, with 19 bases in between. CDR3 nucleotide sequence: TGCAGCGTTGCTCGCAGGGAAACAGAAGACTACACCTTC. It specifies CSVARRETEDYTF.

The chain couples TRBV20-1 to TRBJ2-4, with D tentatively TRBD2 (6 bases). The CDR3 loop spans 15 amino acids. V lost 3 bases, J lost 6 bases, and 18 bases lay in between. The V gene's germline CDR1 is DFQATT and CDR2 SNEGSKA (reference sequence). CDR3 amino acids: CSASGIADYVNIQYF. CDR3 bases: TGCAGTGCTAGCGGTATAGCGGATTACGTAAACATTCAGTACTTC.

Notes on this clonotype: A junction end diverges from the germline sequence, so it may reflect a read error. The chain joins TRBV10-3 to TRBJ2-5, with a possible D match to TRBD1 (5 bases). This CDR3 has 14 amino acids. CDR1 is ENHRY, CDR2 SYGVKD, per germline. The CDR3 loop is CAISIAGSRETQHF. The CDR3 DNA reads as TGTGCCATCAGTATAGCAGGGTCCCGAGAGACCCAGCACTTC.

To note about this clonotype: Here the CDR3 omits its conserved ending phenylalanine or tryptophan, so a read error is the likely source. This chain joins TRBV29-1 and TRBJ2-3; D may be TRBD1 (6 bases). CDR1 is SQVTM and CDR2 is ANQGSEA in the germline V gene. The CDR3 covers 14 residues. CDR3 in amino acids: CSAILTGPTDTQYL. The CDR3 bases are TGCAGTGCCATACTGACAGGCCCCACAGATACGCAGTATCTT.

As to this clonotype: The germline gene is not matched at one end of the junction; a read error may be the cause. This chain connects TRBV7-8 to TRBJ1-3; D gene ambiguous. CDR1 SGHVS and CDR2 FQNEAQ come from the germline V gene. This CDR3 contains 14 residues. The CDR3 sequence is CASSFSQSGNTVYF. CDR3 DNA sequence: TGTGCCAGCAGCTTCAGTCAAAGTGGAAACACCGTATATTTT.

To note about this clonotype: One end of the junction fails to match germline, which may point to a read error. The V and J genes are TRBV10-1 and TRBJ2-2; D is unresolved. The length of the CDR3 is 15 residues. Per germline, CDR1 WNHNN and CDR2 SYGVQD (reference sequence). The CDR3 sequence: CASNESGTNTGELFF. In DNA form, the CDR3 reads TGCGCCAGCAATGAGTCCGGTACGAACACCGGGGAGCTGTTTTTT.

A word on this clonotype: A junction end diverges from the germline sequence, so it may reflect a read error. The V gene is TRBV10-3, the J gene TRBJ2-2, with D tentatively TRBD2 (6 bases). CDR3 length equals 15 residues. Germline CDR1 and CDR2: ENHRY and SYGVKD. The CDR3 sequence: CAISESRDSGGKLFF. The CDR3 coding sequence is TGTGCCATCAGTGAGTCCCGGGACTCGGGCGGGAAGCTGTTTTTT.

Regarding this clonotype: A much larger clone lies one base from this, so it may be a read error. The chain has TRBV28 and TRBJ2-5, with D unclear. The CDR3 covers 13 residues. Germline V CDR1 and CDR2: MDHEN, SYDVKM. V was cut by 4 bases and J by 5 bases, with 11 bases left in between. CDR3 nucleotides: TGTGCCAGCAGTTCGGCTCCTCGGGAGACCCAGTACTTC. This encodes CASSSAPRETQYF.

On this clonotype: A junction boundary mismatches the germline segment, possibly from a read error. The CDR3 bases are TGCGCCAGCAGTGACCGGGACAGGGAAGAGCAAGAGGCCCAGTACTTC. Protein sequence: CASSDRDREEQEAQYF. This sequence joins TRBV10-1 and TRBJ2-5; 9 nucleotides agree with TRBD1. The CDR3 loop spans 16 amino acids. The V gene's germline CDR1 is WNHNN and CDR2 SYGVQD (reference sequence).

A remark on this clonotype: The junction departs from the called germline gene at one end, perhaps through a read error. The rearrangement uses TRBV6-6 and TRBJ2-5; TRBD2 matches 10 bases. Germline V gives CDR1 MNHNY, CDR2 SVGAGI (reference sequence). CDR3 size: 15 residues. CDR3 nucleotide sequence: TGTGCCGGCACCGGGACTAGCGTAGGCCAAGAGGCCCAGTACTTC. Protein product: CAGTGTSVGQEAQYF.

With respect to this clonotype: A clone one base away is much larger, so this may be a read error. CDR3 sequence: CTASLSRFTNEQYF. The CDR3 bases are TGCACTGCTAGTCTTAGCAGATTTACCAACGAGCAGTACTTC. V and J are TRBV20-1 and TRBJ2-7; D is uncertain. Germline CDR1 is DFQATT and CDR2 is SNEGSKA (reference sequence). This CDR3 is built from 14 residues.

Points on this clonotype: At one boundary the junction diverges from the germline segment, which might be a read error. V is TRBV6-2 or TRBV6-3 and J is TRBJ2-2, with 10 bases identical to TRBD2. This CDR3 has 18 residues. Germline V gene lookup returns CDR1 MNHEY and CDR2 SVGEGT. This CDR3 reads CASKCYLAGVANTGELFF. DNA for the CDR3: TGTGCCAGCAAATGCTACCTAGCGGGAGTGGCGAACACCGGGGAGCTATTTTTT.

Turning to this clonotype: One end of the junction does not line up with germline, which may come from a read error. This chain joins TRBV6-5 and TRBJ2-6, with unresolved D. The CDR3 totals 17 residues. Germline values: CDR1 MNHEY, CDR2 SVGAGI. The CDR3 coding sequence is TGTGCCAGCAGTTACTCAAGTGACAACTCTGGAGCCAACGTCCTGGCTTTC. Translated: CASSYSSDNSGANVLAF.

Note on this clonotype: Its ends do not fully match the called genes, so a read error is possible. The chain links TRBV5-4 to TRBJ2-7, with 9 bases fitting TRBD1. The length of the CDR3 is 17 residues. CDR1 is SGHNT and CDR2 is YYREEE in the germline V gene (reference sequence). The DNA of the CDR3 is TGTGCGAGCAGCCCAACAGGGGGCAAGGGGGCTGTGGACGAGCATTATTTC. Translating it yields CASSPTGGKGAVDEHYF.

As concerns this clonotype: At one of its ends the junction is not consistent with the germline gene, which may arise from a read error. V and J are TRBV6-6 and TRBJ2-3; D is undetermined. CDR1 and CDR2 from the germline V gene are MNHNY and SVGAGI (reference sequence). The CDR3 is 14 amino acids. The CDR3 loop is CASTEYSIADTQYF. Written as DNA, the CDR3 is TGTGCCAGCACCGAATACAGTATCGCAGATACACAGTATTTT.

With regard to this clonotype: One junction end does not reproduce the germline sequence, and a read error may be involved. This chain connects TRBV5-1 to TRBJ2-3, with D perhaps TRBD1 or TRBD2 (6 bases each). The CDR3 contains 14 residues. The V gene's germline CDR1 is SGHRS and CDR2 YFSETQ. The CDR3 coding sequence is TGCACCAGCAGGAGGGGGGTTCCCCCAGATACGCAGTATTTT. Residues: CTSRRGVPPDTQYF.

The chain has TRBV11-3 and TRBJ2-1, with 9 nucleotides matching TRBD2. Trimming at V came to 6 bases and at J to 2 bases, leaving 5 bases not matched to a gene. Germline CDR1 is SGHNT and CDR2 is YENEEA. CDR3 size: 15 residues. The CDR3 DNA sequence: TGTGCCAGCAGACGTAGCGGGAGTCCCTACAATGAGCAGTTCTTC. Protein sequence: CASRRSGSPYNEQFF.

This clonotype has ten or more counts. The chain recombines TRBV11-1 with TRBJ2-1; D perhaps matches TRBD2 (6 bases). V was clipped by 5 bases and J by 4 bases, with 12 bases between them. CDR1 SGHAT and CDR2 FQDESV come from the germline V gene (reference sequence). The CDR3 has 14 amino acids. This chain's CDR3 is CASSPGREYNEQFF. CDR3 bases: TGTGCCAGCAGCCCCGGCCGGGAGTACAATGAGCAGTTCTTC.

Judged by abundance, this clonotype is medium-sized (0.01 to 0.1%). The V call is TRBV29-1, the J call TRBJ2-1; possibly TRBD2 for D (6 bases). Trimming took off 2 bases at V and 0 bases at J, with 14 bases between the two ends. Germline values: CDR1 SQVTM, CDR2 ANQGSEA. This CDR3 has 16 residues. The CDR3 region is CSVESPTRSSYNEQFF. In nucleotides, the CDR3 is TGCAGCGTTGAATCTCCGACTAGGAGCTCCTACAATGAGCAGTTCTTC.

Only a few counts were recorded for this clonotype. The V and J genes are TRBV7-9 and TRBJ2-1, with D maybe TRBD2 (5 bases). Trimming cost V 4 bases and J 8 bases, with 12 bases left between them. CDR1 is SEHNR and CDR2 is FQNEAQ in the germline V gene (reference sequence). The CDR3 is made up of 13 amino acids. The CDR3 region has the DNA TGTGCCAGCAGCTCCACCAACGGGGATGAGCAGTTCTTC. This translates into CASSSTNGDEQFF.

CDR3 bases: TGTGCCAGCAGGGGACAATACATAAACATTCAGTACTTC. Protein product: CASRGQYINIQYF. The rearrangement links TRBV6-1 to TRBJ2-4; tentatively, D is TRBD1 (6 bases). This CDR3 spans 13 amino acids. V lost 6 bases, J lost 6 bases, and 12 bases lay in between. Germline V gene sequence: CDR1 MNHNS, CDR2 SASEGT.

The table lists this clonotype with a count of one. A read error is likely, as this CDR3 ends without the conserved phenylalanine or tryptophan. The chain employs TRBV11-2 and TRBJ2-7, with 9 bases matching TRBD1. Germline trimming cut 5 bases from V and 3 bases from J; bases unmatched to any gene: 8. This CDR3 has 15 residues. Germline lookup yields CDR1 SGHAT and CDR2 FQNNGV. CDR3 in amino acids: CASSSGTGRIYEQYL. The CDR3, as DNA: TGTGCCAGCAGCAGCGGGACAGGGCGCATCTACGAGCAGTACTTA.

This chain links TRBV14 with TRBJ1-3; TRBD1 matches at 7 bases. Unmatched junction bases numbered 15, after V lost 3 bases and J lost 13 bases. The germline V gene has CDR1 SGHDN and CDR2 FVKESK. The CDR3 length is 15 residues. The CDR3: CASSQDRTLRNKIYF. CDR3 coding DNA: TGTGCCAGCAGCCAGGACAGGACACTGAGAAACAAAATATATTTT.

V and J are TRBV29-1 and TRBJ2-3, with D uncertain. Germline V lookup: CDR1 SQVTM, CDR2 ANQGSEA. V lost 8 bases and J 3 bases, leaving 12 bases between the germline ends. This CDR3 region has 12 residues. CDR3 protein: CSILTQTDTQYF. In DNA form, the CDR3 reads TGCAGCATTCTGACGCAGACAGATACGCAGTATTTT.

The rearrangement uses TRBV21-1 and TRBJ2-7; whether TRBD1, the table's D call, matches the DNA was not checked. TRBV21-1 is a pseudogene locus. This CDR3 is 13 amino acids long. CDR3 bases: TGTGCCAGCAGCGAGGAGGGGGGGAACGAGCAGTACTTC. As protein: CASSEEGGNEQYF.

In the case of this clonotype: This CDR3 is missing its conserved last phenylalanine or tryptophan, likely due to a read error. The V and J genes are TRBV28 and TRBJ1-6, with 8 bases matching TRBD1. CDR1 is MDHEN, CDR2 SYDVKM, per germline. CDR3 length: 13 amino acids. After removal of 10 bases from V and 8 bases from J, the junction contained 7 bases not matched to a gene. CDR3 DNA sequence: TGTGCCAACAGGGGGACAGCTTATTCACCCCTCCACTAT. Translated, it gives CANRGTAYSPLHY.